The 27 T cell receptor beta chains below were found in one sample sequenced in a study of OX40 agonist ivuxolimab in advanced cancers. Using immunoSEQ multiplex PCR, the repertoire was profiled, and TCRdb retains in-frame clones only, with some absent. The profile shows 76,000 or so clones, about 89% of them singletons. The starting material was CD4+ or CD8+ T cells sorted from blood, obtained in a trial of the OX40 agonist ivuxolimab. Source of these receptors: an adult with an advanced solid tumor such as melanoma, head and neck, liver or kidney cancer.

This clone was found once. The V call is TRBV6-5, the J call TRBJ1-2, with D unclear. The germline V and J ends were trimmed by 0 bases and 4 bases, with 9 bases remaining between them. The CDR3 covers 14 residues. Germline V gene lookup returns CDR1 MNHEY and CDR2 SVGAGI. As DNA, the CDR3 is TGTGCCAGCAGTTACTCGGGCAGGAGCTATGGCTACACCTTC. This gives the protein CASSYSGRSYGYTF.

The chain recombines TRBV19 with TRBJ2-7; 8 nucleotides line up with TRBD2. CDR1 is LNHDA and CDR2 is SQIVND in the germline V gene (reference sequence). This CDR3 has 14 amino acids. V shed 4 bases, J shed 4 bases, and the junction held 6 bases outside the gene matches. CDR3 region: CASSSGSGEYEQYF. CDR3 bases: TGTGCCAGTAGTAGTGGTAGCGGGGAATACGAGCAGTACTTC.

The chain joins TRBV6-5 to TRBJ2-5, with a weak D call TRBD1 (6 bases). The germline CDR1 and CDR2 sequences are MNHEY and SVGAGI. The ends were cut back, 6 bases at V and 5 bases at J, with 19 bases in the middle. This CDR3 is built from 15 residues. The CDR3 region is CASRSSRGAGETQYF. The DNA for the CDR3 is TGTGCCAGCAGAAGCTCCAGGGGAGCTGGGGAGACCCAGTACTTC.

The chain has TRBV30 and TRBJ1-2; D is unclear. The CDR3 length is 12 residues. Germline-derived CDR1 and CDR2 are GTSNPN and SVGIG (reference sequence). V lost 4 bases to trimming and J lost 8 bases, with 14 bases between them. The CDR3: CAWTGDLVGYTF. The CDR3 region has the DNA TGTGCCTGGACAGGTGACCTAGTGGGCTACACCTTC.

The genes are TRBV7-5 and TRBJ2-3. TRBV7-5 constitutes a pseudogene. The CDR3 is made up of 12 amino acids. CDR3 bases: TGTGCCAGAAGCTTACCGCTCTATACGCAGTATTTT. Translation gives CARSLPLYTQYF.

This rearrangement joins TRBV7-9 to TRBJ1-2, with D possibly matching TRBD1 (6 bases). The V end was cut by 1 base, the J end by 2 bases, with 17 bases between. CDR3 length: 17 residues. Germline V gene sequence: CDR1 SEHNR, CDR2 FQNEAQ (reference sequence). This CDR3 reads CASSLVDGGHRNYGYTF. CDR3 bases: TGTGCCAGCAGCTTAGTGGACGGGGGACACCGGAACTATGGCTACACCTTC.

The V and J genes are TRBV9 and TRBJ2-7, with 8 bases identical to TRBD1. Looked up from germline, CDR1 is SGDLS and CDR2 is YYNGEE. The CDR3 has 15 residues. Trimming removed 0 bases from V and 4 bases from J; junction bases left unmatched: 6. CDR3 amino acids: CASSVEPGGAYEQYF. CDR3 nucleotide sequence: TGTGCCAGCAGCGTAGAACCAGGGGGCGCATACGAGCAGTACTTC.

The V gene is TRBV7-3, the J gene TRBJ2-2, with a tentative D call TRBD1 (6 bases). The germline V gene has CDR1 SGHTA and CDR2 FQGTGA. The CDR3 has 14 amino acids. Trimming took off 5 bases at V and 4 bases at J, with 11 bases between the two ends. CDR3 in DNA: TGTGCCAGCAGCCAAACAGGGATCACCGGGGAGCTGTTTTTT. This gives the protein CASSQTGITGELFF. Full variable domain (remainder filled in from reference TRBV7-3 and TRBJ2-2): GAGVSQTPSNKVTEKGKYVELRCDPISGHTALYWYRQSLGQGPEFLIYFQGTGAADDSGLPNDRFFAVRPEGSVSTLKIQRTERGDSAVYLCASSQTGITGELFFGEGSRLTVL.

The genes are TRBV9 and TRBJ1-1; D is undetermined. Trimming removed 0 bases from V and 6 bases from J, with 9 bases in between. The CDR3 runs 13 residues. Looked up from germline, CDR1 is SGDLS and CDR2 is YYNGEE. The CDR3 coding sequence is TGTGCCAGCAGCGTAGGACACTCCGCTGAAGCTTTCTTT. Residues: CASSVGHSAEAFF.

The chain links TRBV5-6 to TRBJ1-1; no clear D gene. The V end was cut by 5 bases, the J end by 0 bases, with 8 bases between. Germline V gives CDR1 SGHDT, CDR2 YYEEEE. The CDR3 totals 13 residues. The CDR3 DNA follows: TGTGCCAGCAGTAGGAGGATGAACACTGAAGCTTTCTTT. Its translation is CASSRRMNTEAFF.

The sample holds a few counts of this clone. The chain recombines TRBV19 with TRBJ2-7, with 8 positions matching TRBD2. This CDR3 is built from 14 residues. The V gene's germline CDR1 is LNHDA and CDR2 SQIVND (reference sequence). J was trimmed by 1 base and V by 4 bases; bases with no gene match: 3. CDR3 residues: CASSTTSVSYEQYF. CDR3 DNA sequence: TGTGCCAGTAGTACGACTAGCGTGTCCTACGAGCAGTACTTC.

The genes are TRBV11-2 and TRBJ1-2, with D perhaps matching TRBD1 (5 bases). With 1 base removed from V and 4 bases from J, the gap between germline ends came to 13 bases. Germline V gives CDR1 SGHAT, CDR2 FQNNGV. CDR3 size: 15 residues. The CDR3 loop is CASSLGGVPLYGYTF. The CDR3 nucleotides are TGTGCCAGCAGCTTAGGGGGGGTCCCCCTCTATGGCTACACCTTC.

J is TRBJ1-4 and V is TRBV19; D remains ambiguous. V gave up 3 bases and J gave up 4 bases, with 15 bases separating them. Germline V gene sequence: CDR1 LNHDA, CDR2 SQIVND (reference sequence). The CDR3 sequence is 16 residues long. The CDR3 reads CASSMWAGTNNEKLFF. The CDR3 nucleotides read TGTGCCAGTAGTATGTGGGCCGGAACCAATAATGAAAAACTGTTTTTT. The whole variable domain, filled in from reference TRBV19 and TRBJ1-4, reads DGGITQSPKYLFRKEGQNVTLSCEQNLNHDAMYWYRQDPGQGLRLIYYSQIVNDFQKGDIAEGYSVSREKKESFPLTVTSAQKNPTAFYLCASSMWAGTNNEKLFFGSGTQLSVL.

The V and J genes are TRBV5-1 and TRBJ2-7; TRBD1 aligns across 9 bases. The CDR3 length is 15 residues. Looked up from germline, CDR1 is SGHRS and CDR2 is YFSETQ. V was clipped by 4 bases and J by 5 bases; unmatched bases: 10. The CDR3 DNA reads as TGCGCCAGCAGCCCGCGACAGGGGGTTTTTGACGAGCAGTACTTC. Protein product: CASSPRQGVFDEQYF. Full variable domain (rest looked up from reference TRBV5-1 and TRBJ2-7): KAGVTQTPRYLIKTRGQQVTLSCSPISGHRSVSWYQQTPGQGLQFLFEYFSETQRNKGNFPGRFSGRQFSNSRSEMNVSTLELGDSALYLCASSPRQGVFDEQYFGPGTRLTVT.

The chain joins TRBV19 to TRBJ2-3, with D possibly being TRBD1 or TRBD2 (5 bases each). The ends were cut back, 3 bases at V and 4 bases at J, with 17 bases in the middle. Per the germline V gene, CDR1 is LNHDA and CDR2 is SQIVND (reference sequence). The CDR3 covers 16 residues. This CDR3 is CASSISVWGKADTQYF. CDR3 coding DNA: TGTGCCAGTAGTATCTCGGTTTGGGGGAAGGCAGATACGCAGTATTTT.

J is TRBJ2-3 and V is TRBV11-2; 8 bases align to TRBD2. J lost 5 bases, V lost 8 bases, and 9 bases had no gene match. The germline gives CDR1 SGHAT, CDR2 FQNNGV. The CDR3 consists of 14 residues. This CDR3 is CASRIAGIRDTQYF. The DNA of the CDR3 is TGTGCCAGCCGGATAGCGGGGATACGAGATACGCAGTATTTT.

V usage is TRBV11-3 and J usage is TRBJ2-3, with D possibly TRBD2 on 5 matching bases. Germline CDR1 is SGHNT and CDR2 is YENEEA. Deletions cut 4 bases from V and 7 bases from J, with 12 bases between. This CDR3 is 13 amino acids long. CDR3 sequence reads: CASSSTNGNTQYF. The DNA for the CDR3 is TGTGCCAGCAGCTCGACTAACGGGAATACGCAGTATTTT.

V is TRBV7-8 and J is TRBJ2-3; 10 bases are a match to TRBD1. The CDR3 is 14 amino acids. With 5 bases clipped from V and 4 bases from J, the junction kept 3 bases outside the gene matches. CDR1 and CDR2 (germline): SGHVS, FQNEAQ. CDR3 coding DNA: TGTGCCAGCAGCCCGACAGGGGGCGCAGATACGCAGTATTTT. Encoded protein: CASSPTGGADTQYF.

The V call is TRBV19, the J call TRBJ1-1, with 7 bases identical to TRBD1. The CDR3 runs to 14 residues. V lost 5 bases, J lost 1 base, and 4 bases stayed unmatched. The V gene's germline CDR1 is LNHDA and CDR2 SQIVND (reference sequence). This chain's CDR3 is CASSDQGGNTEAFF. CDR3 coding DNA: TGTGCCAGTAGTGATCAGGGGGGGAACACTGAAGCTTTCTTT.

This chain links TRBV6-6 with TRBJ2-2; TRBD2 agrees at 13 bases. The germline V gene encodes CDR1 MNHNY and CDR2 SVGAGI (reference sequence). V dropped 6 bases and J dropped 6; count of bases not matched to a gene: 4. The length of the CDR3 is 15 residues. CDR3 loop: CASSWTSGSAGELFF. For the CDR3, the DNA is TGTGCCAGCAGCTGGACTAGCGGGAGCGCCGGGGAGCTGTTTTTT.

The chain uses TRBV7-9 and TRBJ1-2; 7 nucleotides align to TRBD1. Germline values: CDR1 SEHNR, CDR2 FQNEAQ (reference sequence). Trimming cost V 7 bases and J 5 bases; bases outside gene matches: 13. This CDR3 is 15 amino acids long. The CDR3 nucleotides are TGTGCCAGCACCCCCTTTGGGACAGCTCCATATGGCTACACCTTC. It codes for CASTPFGTAPYGYTF.

V and J are TRBV13 and TRBJ2-6; a possible D gene is TRBD1 (5 bases). The V and J ends lost 0 bases and 4 bases respectively, with 13 bases between them. The CDR3 has 17 amino acids. Germline assignment: CDR1 PRHDT and CDR2 FYEKMQ (reference sequence). CDR3 nucleotides: TGTGCCAGCAGCTTAGGACTCTCAGGGCTCGGGGCCAACGTCCTGACTTTC. Encoded protein: CASSLGLSGLGANVLTF.

This sequence joins TRBV13 and TRBJ2-2, with D possibly being TRBD2 (6 bases). Germline V CDR1 and CDR2: PRHDT, FYEKMQ (reference sequence). The germline V and J ends were trimmed by 6 bases and 1 base, with 18 bases remaining between them. CDR3 length: 17 residues. In nucleotides, the CDR3 is TGTGCCAGCAGTCAGGACGTGGGGGAGGAGAACACCGGGGAGCTGTTTTTT. This translates into CASSQDVGEENTGELFF.

The rearrangement links TRBV27 to TRBJ2-1; D might be TRBD2 (6 bases). Trimming stripped 8 bases from V and 0 bases from J, with 14 bases between. CDR1 is MNHEY and CDR2 is SMNVEV in the germline V gene (reference sequence). The CDR3 has 15 amino acids. The CDR3 loop is CASGTEGSSYNEQFF. CDR3 nucleotide sequence: TGTGCCAGCGGCACGGAGGGTAGCTCCTACAATGAGCAGTTCTTC.

In regard to this clone: The same CDR3 arises from other DNA sequences in this sample as well. J is TRBJ2-1 and V is TRBV5-1; perhaps TRBD2 as D (6 bases). V was pared by 2 bases and J by 0 bases, with 9 bases between. The CDR3 covers 15 residues. Germline loops: CDR1 SGHRS, CDR2 YFSETQ. CDR3 protein: CASSFSGSSYNEQFF. In DNA, the CDR3 is TGCGCCAGCAGCTTTAGCGGAAGCTCCTACAATGAGCAGTTCTTC.

The V gene is TRBV21-1, the J gene TRBJ2-1; TRBD2 was called by the table and not checked on the DNA. TRBV21-1 is a pseudogene. CDR3 size: 12 residues. The CDR3 DNA sequence: TGTGCCGGGGGGACCAGGGACAATGAGCAGTTCTTC. It is translated as CAGGTRDNEQFF.

V and J are TRBV19 and TRBJ2-4, with 11 bases identical to TRBD1. CDR3 size: 18 residues. Germline loops: CDR1 LNHDA, CDR2 SQIVND (reference sequence). Trimming at V came to 1 base and at J to 1 base, leaving 6 bases not matched to a gene. The CDR3: CASSIAGTGGTAKNIQYF. In DNA, the CDR3 is TGTGCCAGTAGTATAGCTGGGACAGGGGGGACCGCCAAAAACATTCAGTACTTC.